The 3 T cell receptor beta chains below come from one sample, sequenced in a study of shared clonotypes between healthy human individuals. The protocol was immunoSEQ multiplex PCR, while the TCRdb copy is restricted to in-frame clones and leaves out a portion. The data contain under 750,000 clones, roughly 72% of them singletons. Sample: memory CD4+ T cells sorted from blood. Subset of the sample: CD45RA-negative fraction. Every receptor here comes from a woman between 25 and 40 years old in good health.

This clone was counted at least ten times. The chain couples TRBV5-1 to TRBJ2-7; 7 bases align to TRBD1. The V and J ends lost 4 bases and 3 bases, in that order; junction bases with no gene match: 7. The CDR3 sequence is 14 residues long. Germline assignment: CDR1 SGHRS and CDR2 YFSETQ. CDR3 coding DNA: TGCGCCAGCAGCGCAGAACAGGGGCGCTACGAGCAGTACTTC. It codes for CASSAEQGRYEQYF.

J is TRBJ2-1 and V is TRBV7-2, with TRBD2 identical over 12 bases. CDR1 is SGHTA, CDR2 FQGNSA, per germline. V shed 7 bases, J shed 5 bases, and the junction held 6 bases outside the gene matches. This CDR3 has 15 amino acids. As DNA, the CDR3 is TGTGCCAGCAACCTAGCGGGAGGGCCCGACAATGAGCAGTTCTTC. Amino acid sequence: CASNLAGGPDNEQFF.

V gene TRBV19 combines with J gene TRBJ2-6; D is undetermined. Trimming left V 3 bases short and J 0 bases short, with 9 bases between. Germline-derived CDR1 and CDR2 are LNHDA and SQIVND (reference sequence). CDR3 size: 16 residues. The CDR3 protein is CASSMTQISGANVLTF. CDR3 in DNA: TGTGCCAGTAGTATGACACAAATCTCTGGGGCCAACGTCCTGACTTTC.